Presented here are 12 T cell receptor beta chains from one specimen sequenced in a study of blood T cell repertoires in COVID-19. This table comes from immunoSEQ multiplex PCR, and its TCRdb copy is limited to in-frame clones, with some not included. The sample has 200,000 to 250,000 clones, over 75% seen once. The sample consisted of peripheral blood. Every receptor here comes from a woman in her 70s with COVID-19, enrolled during active disease.

The rearrangement uses TRBV4-2 and TRBJ2-7, with a weak D call TRBD1 (5 bases). V lost 3 bases, J lost 0 bases, and 6 bases lay in between. This CDR3 spans 13 amino acids. The V gene's germline CDR1 is LGHNA and CDR2 YNFKEQ. The CDR3 region has the DNA TGTGCCAGCAGCCAGACAGCCTCCTACGAGCAGTACTTC. Protein sequence: CASSQTASYEQYF.

The J gene is TRBJ2-7, the V gene TRBV6-5; D perhaps matches TRBD1 (6 bases). V gave up 8 bases and J gave up 2 bases, with 16 bases separating them. Germline CDR1 is MNHEY and CDR2 is SVGAGI. The CDR3 spans 14 residues. The CDR3 reads CASQSRGSPYEQYF. CDR3 DNA: TGTGCCAGCCAATCAAGGGGGTCCCCCTACGAGCAGTACTTC.

This chain uses TRBV24-1 with TRBJ2-5; D perhaps matches TRBD2 (5 bases). Trimming removed 5 bases at V and 0 bases at J, with 6 bases between. The CDR3 consists of 13 residues. Germline values: CDR1 KGHDR, CDR2 SFDVKD. This CDR3 is CATSGRHQETQYF. The DNA of the CDR3 is TGTGCCACCAGTGGGAGGCACCAAGAGACCCAGTACTTC.

This clone was observed once. The chain couples TRBV19 to TRBJ1-3; 7 nucleotides line up with TRBD1. V shed 4 bases and J 3 bases; nucleotides not matched to a gene: 6. The CDR3 consists of 15 residues. From germline, CDR1 is LNHDA and CDR2 SQIVND (reference sequence). The CDR3 protein is CASSRRGLDGNTIYF. The CDR3 DNA is TGTGCCAGTAGTAGAAGGGGGCTGGATGGAAACACCATATATTTT.

The V and J genes are TRBV5-1 and TRBJ1-1, with D possibly matching TRBD1 (5 bases). The length of the CDR3 is 15 residues. The germline CDR1 and CDR2 sequences are SGHRS and YFSETQ. V dropped 0 bases and J dropped 4 bases, with 13 bases sitting between them. The CDR3: CASSLEVGGITEAFF. In nucleotides, the CDR3 is TGCGCCAGCAGCTTGGAGGTCGGGGGGATCACTGAAGCTTTCTTT.

The V gene is TRBV25-1, the J gene TRBJ2-5; 7 positions match TRBD1. Germline-derived CDR1 and CDR2 are MGHDK and SYGVNS. J was trimmed by 4 bases and V by 6 bases; bases with no gene match: 11. CDR3 length equals 15 residues. This CDR3 is CASRKTTGIGETQYF. The CDR3 DNA follows: TGTGCCAGCAGGAAAACGACAGGGATCGGAGAGACCCAGTACTTC.

In its sample, this clone was seen a few times. The rearrangement joins TRBV18 to TRBJ2-7, with 13 bases that match TRBD2. Trimming removed 1 base from V and 6 bases from J; junction bases left unmatched: 12. CDR1 and CDR2 from the germline V gene are KGHSH and LQKENI. The CDR3 has 18 amino acids. CDR3 residues: CASSPLPGLAGQVGEQYF. CDR3 DNA: TGTGCCAGCTCACCACTGCCGGGACTAGCGGGACAGGTCGGCGAGCAGTACTTC. The variable domain in full, with the rest retrieved from reference TRBV18 and TRBJ2-7, is NAGVMQNPRHLVRRRGQEARLRCSPMKGHSHVYWYRQLPEEGLKFMVYLQKENIIDESGMPKERFSAEFPKEGPSILRIQQVVRGDSAAYFCASSPLPGLAGQVGEQYFGPGTRLTVT.

The V call is TRBV6-5, the J call TRBJ2-3, with 7 bases identical to TRBD2. CDR1 MNHEY and CDR2 SVGAGI come from the germline V gene. CDR3 length equals 14 residues. J was trimmed by 1 base and V by 10 bases; bases with no gene match: 8. The CDR3 reads CANRRLAGTDTQYF. CDR3 nucleotides: TGTGCCAACAGGAGGCTAGCGGGCACAGATACGCAGTATTTT.

In this sample, this clone turned up a few times. The gene calls are TRBV2 and TRBJ1-4; maybe TRBD1 (6 bases). Germline V lookup: CDR1 SNHLY, CDR2 FYNNEI. Trimming removed 7 bases at V and 5 bases at J, with 14 bases between. The CDR3 is 14 amino acids. The CDR3 DNA follows: TGTGCCAGCAACCTCGGACAGATAAATGAAAAACTGTTTTTT. Amino acid sequence: CASNLGQINEKLFF.

This clone has only one observation. The gene calls are TRBV7-2 and TRBJ2-1; TRBD1 matches at 9 bases. The CDR3 spans 15 residues. Trimming took 5 bases from V and 4 from J; bases not matched to a gene: 6. CDR1 and CDR2 (germline): SGHTA, FQGNSA. The CDR3 here is CASSPGTGTYNEQFF. The DNA of the CDR3 is TGTGCCAGCAGCCCAGGGACAGGGACTTACAATGAGCAGTTCTTC.

Here the CDR3 DNA reads TGTGCCAGCAGTTTACAGTTCCCGCCGCGCGCGGCACTGTTTTTT. Translating gives CASSLQFPPRAALFF. This chain uses TRBV27 with TRBJ1-4; no clear D gene. Trimming stripped 2 bases from V and 13 bases from J, with 20 bases between. The CDR3 totals 15 residues. In germline, CDR1 is MNHEY, CDR2 SMNVEV (reference sequence).

This sequence joins TRBV11-3 and TRBJ2-2; tentatively, D is TRBD2 (5 bases). Trimming removed 5 bases at V and 7 bases at J, with 11 bases between. Per germline, CDR1 SGHNT and CDR2 YENEEA. CDR3 length: 13 amino acids. CDR3 in amino acids: CASSQTRIGELFF. Written as DNA, the CDR3 is TGTGCCAGCAGCCAAACTAGGATCGGGGAGCTGTTTTTT.